This T cell receptor beta chain emerged from a study of T cell repertoires in cytomegalovirus infection. Study-level information: Carrying CMV and the relevant HLA type showed in public TCR beta signatures. Whole-study results and caveats: Cumulative frequency of public TCR beta families picked out carriers of CMV plus the relevant HLA. In two of eight donors, the top clonotype was HLA-C-restricted CMV-specific.

One entry per CDR3 protein results from TCRdb running MiXCR on the reads. Among 150,000 to 200,000 distinct CDR3 sequences listed, 17% were seen once. The CDR3 has 13 amino acids. Trimming stripped 1 base from V and 3 bases from J, with 8 bases between. Germline lookup yields CDR1 SGHDT and CDR2 YYEEEE. Of note for this clonotype: Its antigen is still unknown.

V gene TRBV5-6 combines with J gene TRBJ2-7; D perhaps matches TRBD2 (5 bases). The sequence was obtained from a human donor in good health (CMV status not recorded). Some clones in this sample may be carry-over from other donors' samples. Sequenced sample: CD8+ T cells from PBMCs. CDR3 sequence reads: CASSLFGDYEQYF. The CDR3 nucleotides read TGTGCCAGCAGCTTGTTCGGGGACTACGAGCAGTACTTC.